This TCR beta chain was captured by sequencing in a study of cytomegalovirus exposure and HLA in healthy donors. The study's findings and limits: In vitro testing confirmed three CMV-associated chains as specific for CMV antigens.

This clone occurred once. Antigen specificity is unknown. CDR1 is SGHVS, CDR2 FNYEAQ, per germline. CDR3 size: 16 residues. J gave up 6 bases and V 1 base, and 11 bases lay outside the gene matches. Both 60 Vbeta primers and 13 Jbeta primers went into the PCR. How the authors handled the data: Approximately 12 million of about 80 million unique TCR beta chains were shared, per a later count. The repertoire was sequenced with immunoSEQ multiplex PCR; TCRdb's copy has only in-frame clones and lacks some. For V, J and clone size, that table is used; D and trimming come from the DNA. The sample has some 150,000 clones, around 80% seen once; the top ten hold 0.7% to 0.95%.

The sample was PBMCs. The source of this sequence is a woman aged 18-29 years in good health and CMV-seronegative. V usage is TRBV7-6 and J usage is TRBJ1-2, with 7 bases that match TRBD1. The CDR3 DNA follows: TGTGCCAGCAGCTTAGAGGACACCGGGACAGAAGATGGCTACACCTTC. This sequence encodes CASSLEDTGTEDGYTF.